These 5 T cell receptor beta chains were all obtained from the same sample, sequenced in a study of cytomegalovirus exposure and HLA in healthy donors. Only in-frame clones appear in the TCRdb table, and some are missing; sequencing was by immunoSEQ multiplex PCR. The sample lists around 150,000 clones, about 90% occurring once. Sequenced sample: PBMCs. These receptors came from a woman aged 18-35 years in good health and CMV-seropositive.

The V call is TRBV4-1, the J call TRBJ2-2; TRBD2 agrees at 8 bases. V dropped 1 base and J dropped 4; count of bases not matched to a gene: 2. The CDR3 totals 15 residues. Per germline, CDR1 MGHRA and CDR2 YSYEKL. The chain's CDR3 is CASSQAGGLTGELFF. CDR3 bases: TGCGCCAGCAGCCAAGCGGGGGGGCTCACCGGGGAGCTGTTTTTT.

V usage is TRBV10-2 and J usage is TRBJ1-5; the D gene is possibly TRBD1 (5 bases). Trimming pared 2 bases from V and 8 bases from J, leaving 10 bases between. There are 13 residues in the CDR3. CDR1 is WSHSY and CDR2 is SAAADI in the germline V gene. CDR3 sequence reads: CASSEELQEPQHF. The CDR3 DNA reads TGCGCCAGCAGTGAGGAGTTACAGGAGCCCCAGCATTTT.

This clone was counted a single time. In DNA, the CDR3 is TGTGCCAGCAGCCTCAACACTGAAGCTTTCTTT. Encoded protein: CASSLNTEAFF. The genes are TRBV5-4 and TRBJ1-1; D gene ambiguous. Germline V gene lookup returns CDR1 SGHNT and CDR2 YYREEE (reference sequence). This CDR3 is 11 amino acids long. V lost 4 bases to trimming and J lost 2 bases, with 3 bases between them.

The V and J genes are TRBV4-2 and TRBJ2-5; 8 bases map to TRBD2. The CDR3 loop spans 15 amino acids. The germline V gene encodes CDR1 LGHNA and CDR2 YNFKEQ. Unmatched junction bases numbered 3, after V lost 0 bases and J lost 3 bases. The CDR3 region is CASSQDVAGKETQYF. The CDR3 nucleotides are TGTGCCAGCAGCCAAGATGTAGCGGGGAAAGAGACCCAGTACTTC.

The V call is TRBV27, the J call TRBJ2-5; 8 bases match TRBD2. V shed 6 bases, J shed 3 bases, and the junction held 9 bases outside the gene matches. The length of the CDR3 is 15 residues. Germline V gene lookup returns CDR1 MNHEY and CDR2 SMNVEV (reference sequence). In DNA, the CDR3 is TGTGCCAGCAGCAGCGGGGGAGCCGGTGAAGAGACCCAGTACTTC. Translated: CASSSGGAGEETQYF.